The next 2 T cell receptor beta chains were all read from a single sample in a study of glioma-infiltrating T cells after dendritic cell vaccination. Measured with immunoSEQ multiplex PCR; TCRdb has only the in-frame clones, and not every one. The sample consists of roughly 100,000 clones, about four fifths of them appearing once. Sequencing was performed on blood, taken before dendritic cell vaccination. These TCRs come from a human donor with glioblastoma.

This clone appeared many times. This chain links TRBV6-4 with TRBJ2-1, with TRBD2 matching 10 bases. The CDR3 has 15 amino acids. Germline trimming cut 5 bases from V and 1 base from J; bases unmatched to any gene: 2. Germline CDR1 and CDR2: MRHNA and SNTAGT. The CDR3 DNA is TGTGCCAGCAGTTTGACTAGCGGGTCCTACAATGAGCAGTTCTTC. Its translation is CASSLTSGSYNEQFF.

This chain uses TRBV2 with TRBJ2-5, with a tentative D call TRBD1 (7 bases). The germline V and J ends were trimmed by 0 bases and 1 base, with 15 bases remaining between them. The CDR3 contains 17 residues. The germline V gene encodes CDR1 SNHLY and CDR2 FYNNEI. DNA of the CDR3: TGTGCCAGCAGTGAAGCGACAGGGCTGGGAGGCCAAGAGACCCAGTACTTC. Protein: CASSEATGLGGQETQYF.